This T cell receptor beta chain came from a study of blood T cell repertoires in COVID-19. Seattle patient enrollment occurred during active infection, with longitudinal follow-up thereafter. Germline values: CDR1 LGHDT, CDR2 YNNKEL (reference sequence). With 2 bases removed from V and 9 bases from J, the gap between germline ends came to 17 bases. The CDR3 covers 15 residues. In the source study's methods: Amplified reference gene primers provided the basis for estimating nucleated cell counts. Produced via immunoSEQ multiplex PCR; TCRdb's table is partial and in-frame only. V and J calls and clone size come straight from that table; D and trimming were deduced from the DNA. The sample records about 290,000 clones, under 90% being singletons.

The source of this sequence is a woman in her twenties or thirties with COVID-19, enrolled during active disease. Material: peripheral blood. The rearrangement uses TRBV3-1 (or the pseudogene TRBV3-2) and TRBJ2-1; weak D call: TRBD2 (5 bases). CDR3 coding DNA: TGTGCCAGCAGCCAACTAATGGGAGTCTGGAGTGAGCAGTTCTTC. This gives the protein CASSQLMGVWSEQFF.